The 24 T cell receptor beta chains in this list originate from one sample, sequenced in a study of blood T cell repertoires in COVID-19. The table came from immunoSEQ multiplex PCR; TCRdb's copy has only in-frame clones and leaves some out. The table lists more than 200,000 clones, roughly 90% of them singletons. The sequenced sample consisted of peripheral blood. These receptors were collected from a woman aged 55-70 years with acute or convalescent COVID-19.

The chain uses TRBV24-1 and TRBJ2-7; TRBD2 matches at 12 bases. Germline V gives CDR1 KGHDR, CDR2 SFDVKD. The CDR3 totals 16 residues. Trimming took 3 bases from V and 3 from J; bases not matched to a gene: 5. The CDR3 DNA follows: TGTGCCACCAGTGATCCCGGGACTAGCGGGCTCTACGAGCAGTACTTC. Its translation is CATSDPGTSGLYEQYF.

The chain links TRBV5-5 to TRBJ1-5; perhaps TRBD1 as D (5 bases). The CDR3 is 16 residues long. V dropped 1 base and J dropped 2 bases, with 13 bases sitting between them. Germline CDR1 SGHKS, CDR2 YYEKEE (reference sequence). The CDR3 is CASSLWDFEGNQPQHF. The DNA of the CDR3 is TGTGCCAGCAGCTTGTGGGACTTCGAAGGCAATCAGCCCCAGCATTTT.

Here the CDR3 reads CASSLRQGGDYGYTF. CDR3 sequence (DNA): TGCGCCAGCAGCCTTCGACAGGGGGGGGACTATGGCTACACCTTC. The chain links TRBV4-3 to TRBJ1-2, with TRBD1 matching 9 bases. This CDR3 has 15 amino acids. Unmatched junction bases numbered 6, after V lost 4 bases and J lost 3 bases. Per the germline V gene, CDR1 is LGHNA and CDR2 is YSLEER.

This chain links TRBV4-2 with TRBJ1-6; 7 bases are shared with TRBD1. There are 15 residues in the CDR3. Germline V gene sequence: CDR1 LGHNA, CDR2 YNFKEQ. The V gene end was trimmed by 8 bases and the J gene end by 7 bases; junction bases not matched to a gene: 11. CDR3 bases: TGTGCCAGCGGCCGAGGTCGGGACAGAAATTCACCCCTCCACTTT. Protein product: CASGRGRDRNSPLHF.

The V and J genes are TRBV6-5 and TRBJ1-2, with no clear D. V was cut by 0 bases and J by 0 bases, with 8 bases left in between. CDR1 and CDR2 (germline): MNHEY, SVGAGI. The CDR3 sequence is 15 residues long. CDR3 bases: TGTGCCAGCAGTTACTCTGGCAGATCTAACTATGGCTACACCTTC. Translating gives CASSYSGRSNYGYTF.

This CDR3 reads CAISVTSGGTETQYF. CDR3 coding DNA: TGTGCCATCAGCGTAACTAGCGGGGGTACAGAGACCCAGTACTTC. V gene TRBV10-3 combines with J gene TRBJ2-5, with TRBD2 matching over 11 bases. The CDR3 spans 15 residues. CDR1 and CDR2 (germline): ENHRY, SYGVKD. Losses at the gene ends were 6 bases for V and 4 bases for J; bases not matched to a gene: 7.

This sequence joins TRBV7-2 and TRBJ2-5; 7 bases fit TRBD2. This CDR3 region has 15 residues. Germline assignment: CDR1 SGHTA and CDR2 FQGNSA. V lost 5 bases, J lost 5 bases, and 11 bases stayed unmatched. In DNA form, the CDR3 reads TGTGCCAGCAGCCCTTCGGGCGGGAGTAGCGAGACCCAGTACTTC. This translates into CASSPSGGSSETQYF.

This chain uses TRBV9 with TRBJ2-3; 11 bases agree with TRBD2. The CDR3 runs 15 residues. V was clipped by 4 bases and J by 1 base; unmatched bases: 2. From germline, CDR1 is SGDLS and CDR2 YYNGEE. CDR3: CASSKLAGGTDTQYF. DNA for the CDR3: TGTGCCAGCAGCAAACTAGCGGGGGGCACAGATACGCAGTATTTT.

This chain connects TRBV7-2 to TRBJ1-2; D not resolved. Trimming left V 5 bases short and J 8 bases short, with 18 bases between. The CDR3 contains 14 residues. Germline V gene lookup returns CDR1 SGHTA and CDR2 FQGNSA. The CDR3 is CASSPAGSSSGYTF. CDR3 nucleotide sequence: TGTGCCAGCAGCCCAGCAGGTTCTAGCAGCGGCTACACCTTC.

The chain joins TRBV30 to TRBJ1-1; 10 bases are a match to TRBD1. Trimming removed 3 bases from V and 4 bases from J; junction bases left unmatched: 11. The CDR3 is 16 residues long. From germline, CDR1 is GTSNPN and CDR2 SVGIG (reference sequence). CDR3 amino acids: CAWRLRGTGAVTEAFF. The CDR3, as DNA: TGTGCCTGGAGGCTCCGCGGGACAGGGGCGGTCACTGAAGCTTTCTTT.

This clone appeared a single time. The V gene is TRBV15, the J gene TRBJ2-1, with D uncertain. CDR1 is LNHNV, CDR2 YYDKDF, per germline (reference sequence). V was shortened by 2 bases and J by 10 bases, with 12 bases between the two germline ends. This CDR3 has 13 residues. The CDR3 region is CATSRQDANEQFF. CDR3 coding DNA: TGTGCCACCAGCAGACAGGATGCAAACGAGCAGTTCTTC.

The genes are TRBV25-1 and TRBJ2-7, with 9 bases identical to TRBD2. Germline assignment: CDR1 MGHDK and CDR2 SYGVNS. The CDR3 totals 14 residues. V gave up 5 bases and J gave up 5 bases; unmatched junction bases: 7. The CDR3, as DNA: TGTGCCAGCAGTATAGCGGGAGTCGGAAACGAGCAGTACTTC. Translated, it gives CASSIAGVGNEQYF.

The chain uses TRBV5-1 and TRBJ2-7, with TRBD2 matching over 11 bases. This CDR3 spans 16 amino acids. The V gene's germline CDR1 is SGHRS and CDR2 YFSETQ. With 4 bases clipped from V and 4 bases from J, the junction kept 10 bases outside the gene matches. This chain's CDR3 is CASSPFLAGGGYEQYF. The CDR3 DNA follows: TGCGCCAGCAGCCCTTTCCTAGCGGGGGGTGGATACGAGCAGTACTTC. Full variable domain (rest looked up from reference TRBV5-1 and TRBJ2-7): KAGVTQTPRYLIKTRGQQVTLSCSPISGHRSVSWYQQTPGQGLQFLFEYFSETQRNKGNFPGRFSGRQFSNSRSEMNVSTLELGDSALYLCASSPFLAGGGYEQYFGPGTRLTVT.

V and J are TRBV7-9 and TRBJ1-1; tentatively, D is TRBD1 (6 bases). This CDR3 has 15 residues. Trimming cost V 1 base and J 3 bases, with 12 bases left between them. Germline CDR1 is SEHNR and CDR2 is FQNEAQ (reference sequence). Written as DNA, the CDR3 is TGTGCCAGCAGCTTAGTCGGGACACCCTACACTGAAGCTTTCTTT. Translation: CASSLVGTPYTEAFF.

The chain combines TRBV5-4 with TRBJ1-1; D is uncertain. Trimming removed 0 bases at V and 6 bases at J, with 12 bases between. CDR1 and CDR2 (germline): SGHNT, YYREEE (reference sequence). The CDR3 spans 14 residues. The CDR3 region is CASSLGVASAEAFF. The DNA for the CDR3 is TGTGCCAGCAGCTTGGGCGTGGCGAGCGCTGAAGCTTTCTTT.

This chain uses TRBV4-3 with TRBJ2-7; 7 bases map to TRBD1. J was trimmed by 2 bases and V by 1 base; bases with no gene match: 5. CDR1 and CDR2 from the germline V gene are LGHNA and YSLEER. The CDR3 loop spans 15 amino acids. The CDR3 protein is CASSQVWDSTYEQYF. CDR3 coding DNA: TGCGCCAGCAGCCAAGTGTGGGACAGTACCTACGAGCAGTACTTC.

The CDR3 loop is CASSRDYTDTQYF. CDR3 DNA sequence: TGTGCCAGCTCACGAGACTACACAGATACGCAGTATTTT. The genes are TRBV18 and TRBJ2-3; maybe TRBD2 (5 bases). V lost 4 bases and J lost 2, with 7 bases in between. Germline CDR1 is KGHSH and CDR2 is LQKENI. The CDR3 has 13 amino acids.

As to this clone: Other DNA sequences in the sample encode the same CDR3. The chain links TRBV28 to TRBJ1-1, with unresolved D. From germline, CDR1 is MDHEN and CDR2 SYDVKM. Between the trimmed V and J ends, which lost 2 bases and 0 bases, there was a span of 7 bases. This CDR3 spans 14 amino acids. The CDR3 spells CASSLRGLNTEAFF. DNA of the CDR3: TGTGCCAGCAGTTTACGGGGTCTGAACACTGAAGCTTTCTTT. Complete variable domain (other parts from reference TRBV28 and TRBJ1-1): DVKVTQSSRYLVKRTGEKVFLECVQDMDHENMFWYRQDPGLGLRLIYFSYDVKMKEKGDIPEGYSVSREKKERFSLILESASTNQTSMYLCASSLRGLNTEAFFGQGTRLTVV.

The gene calls are TRBV18 and TRBJ1-2, with D perhaps matching TRBD1 (6 bases). The CDR3 is made up of 14 amino acids. The germline CDR1 and CDR2 sequences are KGHSH and LQKENI. V dropped 5 bases and J dropped 4 bases, with 14 bases sitting between them. Here the CDR3 reads CASSGSGGAYGYTF. In nucleotides, the CDR3 is TGTGCCAGCTCAGGCTCGGGGGGCGCCTATGGCTACACCTTC.

This chain joins TRBV5-4 and TRBJ2-5; D gene uncertain. Between the trimmed V and J ends, which lost 4 bases and 3 bases, there was a span of 16 bases. In germline, CDR1 is SGHNT, CDR2 YYREEE (reference sequence). This CDR3 is built from 15 residues. The CDR3 loop reads CASSRPEARKETQYF. In DNA form, the CDR3 reads TGTGCCAGCAGCAGACCCGAGGCGCGGAAAGAGACCCAGTACTTC.

The chain couples TRBV6-6 to TRBJ2-1; 14 bases are a match to TRBD2. Trimming cost V 6 bases and J 6 bases; bases outside gene matches: 1. The length of the CDR3 is 14 residues. CDR1 is MNHNY and CDR2 is SVGAGI in the germline V gene (reference sequence). The CDR3 here is CASRGLAGVNEQFF. The CDR3 coding sequence is TGTGCCAGCAGGGGACTAGCGGGGGTCAATGAGCAGTTCTTC.

V gene TRBV20-1 combines with J gene TRBJ2-5; TRBD2 might be the D (6 bases). CDR3 length equals 13 residues. Germline assignment: CDR1 DFQATT and CDR2 SNEGSKA (reference sequence). The V gene lost 3 bases and the J gene lost 7 bases, with 15 bases spanning the gap. The CDR3 here is CSASPGPGGTQYF. CDR3 in DNA: TGCAGTGCTAGTCCAGGGCCCGGGGGGACCCAGTACTTC.

This clone showed up just a few times. The chain has TRBV7-2 and TRBJ1-2; 7 bases match TRBD1. In germline, CDR1 is SGHTA, CDR2 FQGNSA. V dropped 1 base and J dropped 0; count of bases not matched to a gene: 2. The CDR3 consists of 15 residues. In DNA, the CDR3 is TGTGCCAGCAGCTTAGGGGGACAGCCTAACTATGGCTACACCTTC. Translation: CASSLGGQPNYGYTF.

The chain has TRBV12-3 or TRBV12-4 and TRBJ1-2; tentative D call: TRBD1 (5 bases). The CDR3 runs 13 residues. V lost 5 bases and J lost 7, with 14 bases in between. In nucleotides, the CDR3 is TGTGCCAGCAGTCTCAGGGTTGTTGCTGGCTACACCTTC. Translated, it gives CASSLRVVAGYTF.